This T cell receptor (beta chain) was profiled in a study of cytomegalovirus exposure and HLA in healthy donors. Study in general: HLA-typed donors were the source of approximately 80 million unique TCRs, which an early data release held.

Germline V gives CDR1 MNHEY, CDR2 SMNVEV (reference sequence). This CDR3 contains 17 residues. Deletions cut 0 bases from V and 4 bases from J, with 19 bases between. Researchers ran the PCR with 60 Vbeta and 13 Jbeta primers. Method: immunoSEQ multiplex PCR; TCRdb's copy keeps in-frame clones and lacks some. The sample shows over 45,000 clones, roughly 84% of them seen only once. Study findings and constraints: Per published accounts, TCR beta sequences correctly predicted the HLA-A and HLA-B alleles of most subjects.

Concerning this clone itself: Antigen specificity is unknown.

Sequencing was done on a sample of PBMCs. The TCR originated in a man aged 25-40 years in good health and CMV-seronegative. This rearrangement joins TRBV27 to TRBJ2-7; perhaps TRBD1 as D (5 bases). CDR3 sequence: CASSLSGWGQAAYEQYF. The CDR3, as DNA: TGTGCCAGCAGTTTATCGGGGTGGGGCCAGGCAGCATACGAGCAGTACTTC.